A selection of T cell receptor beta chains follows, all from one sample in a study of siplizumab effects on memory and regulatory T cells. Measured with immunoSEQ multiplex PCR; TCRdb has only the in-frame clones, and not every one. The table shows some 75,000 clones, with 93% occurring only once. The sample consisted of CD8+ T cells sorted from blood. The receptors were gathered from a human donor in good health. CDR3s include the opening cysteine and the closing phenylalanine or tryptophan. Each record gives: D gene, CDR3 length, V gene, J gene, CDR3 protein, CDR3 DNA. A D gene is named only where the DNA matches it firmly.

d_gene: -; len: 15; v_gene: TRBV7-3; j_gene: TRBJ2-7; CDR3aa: CASSFMPGESYEQYF; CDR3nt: TGTGCCAGCAGCTTTATGCCCGGGGAGTCCTACGAGCAGTACTTC
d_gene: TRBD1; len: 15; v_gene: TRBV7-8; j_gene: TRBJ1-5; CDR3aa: CASSIGTGGNQPQHF; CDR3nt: TGTGCCAGCAGCATAGGGACAGGGGGCAATCAGCCCCAGCATTTT
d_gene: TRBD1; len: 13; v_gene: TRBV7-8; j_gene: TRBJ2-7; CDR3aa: CASSFGTDYEQYF; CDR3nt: TGTGCCAGCAGCTTCGGGACAGACTACGAGCAGTACTTC
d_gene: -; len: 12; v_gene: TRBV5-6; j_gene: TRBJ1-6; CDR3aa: CASSLEVSPLHF; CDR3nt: TGTGCCAGCAGCTTAGAGGTATCACCCCTCCACTTT
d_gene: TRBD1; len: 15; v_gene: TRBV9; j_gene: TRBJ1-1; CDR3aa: CASSEKTGSNAEAFF; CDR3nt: TGTGCCAGCAGCGAGAAGACAGGGAGTAACGCCGAAGCTTTCTTT
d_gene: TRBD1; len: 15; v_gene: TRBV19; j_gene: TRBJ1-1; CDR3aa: CASSSRDRSNTEAFF; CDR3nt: TGTGCCAGTAGTAGCCGGGACAGGAGTAACACTGAAGCTTTCTTT
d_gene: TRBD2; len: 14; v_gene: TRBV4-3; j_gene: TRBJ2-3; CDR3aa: CASSHASGEDTQYF; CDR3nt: TGCGCCAGCAGCCACGCGAGCGGGGAAGATACGCAGTATTTT
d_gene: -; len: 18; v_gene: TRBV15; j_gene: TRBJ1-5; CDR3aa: CATSRDGDPQGGRQPQHF; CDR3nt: TGTGCCACCAGCAGAGATGGGGACCCTCAAGGAGGTCGTCAGCCCCAGCATTTT
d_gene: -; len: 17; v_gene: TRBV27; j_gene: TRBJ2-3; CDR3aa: CASSLFFIGEEADTQYF; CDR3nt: TGTGCCAGCAGTTTATTTTTTATCGGGGAGGAGGCAGATACGCAGTATTTT
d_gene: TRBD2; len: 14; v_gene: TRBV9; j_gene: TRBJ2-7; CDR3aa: CASSVAAGEYEQYF; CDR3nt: TGTGCCAGCAGCGTAGCCGCGGGGGAGTACGAGCAGTACTTC
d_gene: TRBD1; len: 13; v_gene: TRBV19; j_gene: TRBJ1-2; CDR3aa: CASQTGAGNGYTF; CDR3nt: TGTGCCAGTCAAACAGGGGCTGGAAATGGCTACACCTTC
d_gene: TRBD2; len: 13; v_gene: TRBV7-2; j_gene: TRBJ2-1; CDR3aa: CASSRLADNEQFF; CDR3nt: TGTGCCAGCAGTAGACTAGCAGACAATGAGCAGTTCTTC
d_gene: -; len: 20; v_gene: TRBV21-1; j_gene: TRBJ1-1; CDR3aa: CASSKVDPGTANFMNTEAFF; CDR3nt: TGTGCCAGCAGCAAAGTCGATCCCGGGACAGCCAATTTCATGAACACTGAAGCTTTCTTT
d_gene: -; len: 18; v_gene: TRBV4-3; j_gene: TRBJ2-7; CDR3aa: CASSQEMSIGGAVYEQYF; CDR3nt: TGCGCCAGCAGCCAAGAGATGAGTATAGGCGGGGCCGTATACGAGCAGTACTTC
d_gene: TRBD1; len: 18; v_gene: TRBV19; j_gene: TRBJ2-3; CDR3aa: CASTQVVSGRGTTDTQYF; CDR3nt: TGTGCCAGTACCCAGGTCGTCTCCGGCAGGGGGACCACAGATACGCAGTATTTT